Listed below are T cell receptor beta chains from one sample, sequenced in a study of T cell responses to AZD1222 COVID-19 vaccine. Produced via immunoSEQ multiplex PCR; TCRdb's table is partial and in-frame only. In the table there are about 70,000 clones, around 90% of which are singletons. Here the sequenced sample was peripheral blood, taken 28 days after the second AZD1222 dose. These TCRs come from an adult who received the AZD1222 COVID-19 vaccine. Each CDR3 is given with its conserved first and last residue. The D gene is left open where the match is weak. Clone sizes are given selectively: once, few, many, or a class where the clone is expanded.

TRBD1 few TRBJ2-2 TRBV10-3 TGTGCCATCAGCCTTACAGGGGGCGCACACACCGGGGAGCTGTTTTTT CAISLTGGAHTGELFF
. . TRBJ2-7 TRBV4-2 TGTGCCAGCAGCCAAGATTCGGCTAGCGCCTCCTACGAGCAGTACTTC CASSQDSASASYEQYF
TRBD1 . TRBJ1-5 TRBV7-9 TGTGCCAGCAGCTTCGACAGGGCTAGCAATCAGCCCCAGCATTTT CASSFDRASNQPQHF
TRBD1 . TRBJ2-5 TRBV6-5 TGTGCCAGCAGTTACGACAGGGGGGAGACCCAGTACTTC CASSYDRGETQYF
TRBD2 . TRBJ2-7 TRBV7-8 TGTGCCTCGGGAGGAGTCTACGAGCAGTACTTC CASGGVYEQYF
. . TRBJ1-1 TRBV6-5 TGTGCCAGCAGTCGCTCGGTGAACACTGAAGCTTTCTTT CASSRSVNTEAFF
. . TRBJ1-1 TRBV19 TGTGCCAGTACTCCTCCCCAAGGGTTTCGGGGTGAAGCTTTCTTT CASTPPQGFRGEAFF
. . TRBJ1-5 TRBV7-2 TGTGCCAGCAGCAAAGGGGGGGCTCAGCCCCAGCATTTT CASSKGGAQPQHF
TRBD2 . TRBJ2-5 TRBV5-5 TGTGCCAGCAGCCGAGAGGGAGGGCCGTGGGAGACCCAGTACTTC CASSREGGPWETQYF
TRBD2 . TRBJ2-7 TRBV30 TGTGCCTGGAGTGTACATGTGGGAGGGAAATACGAGCAGTACTTC CAWSVHVGGKYEQYF
TRBD1 . TRBJ1-3 TRBV11-2 TGTGCCAGCAGCTTAGGGGGACAGGGGTCTGGAAACACCATATATTTT CASSLGGQGSGNTIYF
. . TRBJ2-1 TRBV30 TGTGCCTGGATTTGGACTAACGGTGGTGAGCAGTTCTTC CAWIWTNGGEQFF
TRBD1 . TRBJ1-2 TRBV7-9 TGTGCCAGCAGCCGTCAGGCGCAGGGGGCGACTGGCTACACCTTC CASSRQAQGATGYTF
. . TRBJ2-5 TRBV29-1 TGCAGCGTTGGAGGGAAGCAAGAGACCCAGTACTTC CSVGGKQETQYF
TRBD2 . TRBJ2-1 TRBV10-2 TGCGCCAGCAGTGTGGGACTAGCGGGAAATGAGCAGTTCTTC CASSVGLAGNEQFF
TRBD2 . TRBJ2-7 TRBV6-5 TGTGCCAGCAGTTATTATGGCGGGAGGGCCGGGGAGCAGTACTTC CASSYYGGRAGEQYF
. . TRBJ2-5 TRBV7-2 TGTGCCAGCAGCTTAGTACAGTTTGAGACCCAGTACTTC CASSLVQFETQYF
. once TRBJ1-5 TRBV30 TGTGCCTGGAGTCGAGGGGAGATCAATCAGCCCCAGCATTTT CAWSRGEINQPQHF
TRBD2 once TRBJ2-1 TRBV10-1 TGCGCCAGCAGTGAGCTAGCGGTCCTCTACAATGAGCAGTTCTTC CASSELAVLYNEQFF
. . TRBJ1-1 TRBV5-5 TGTGCCAGCAGCGTCCCCGGGACCTCAATAAGAGCTTTCTTT CASSVPGTSIRAFF
. . TRBJ1-4 TRBV18 TGTGCCAGCTCACCGAGGGAGGCGAATGAAAAACTGTTTTTT CASSPREANEKLFF
. . TRBJ2-1 TRBV4-3 TGCGCCAGCAGCCAAGGATGGAGTGAGCAGTTCTTC CASSQGWSEQFF
TRBD1 once TRBJ1-1 TRBV29-1 TGCAGCGTTGAAAGGGGGCGGCAGGAAGCTTTCTTT CSVERGRQEAFF
. . TRBJ2-5 TRBV20-1 TGCAGTGCTAGTGCTGGAGAGACCCAGTACTTC CSASAGETQYF
. few TRBJ1-1 TRBV6-5 TGTGCCAGCAGTTATACCGGGGGCGCGGACACTGAAGCTTTCTTT CASSYTGGADTEAFF
TRBD1 . TRBJ2-7 TRBV7-6 TGTGCCAGCAGCTTAGCACGGGACAGCTCCTACGAGCAGTACTTC CASSLARDSSYEQYF
. . TRBJ1-1 TRBV18 TGTGCCAGCCGCCAGGGGCGCGACACTGAAGCTTTCTTT CASRQGRDTEAFF
. . TRBJ1-3 TRBV11-2 TGTGCCAGCAGCTTAGAGGCGGGAAACACCATATATTTT CASSLEAGNTIYF
. . TRBJ1-1 TRBV6-5 TGTGCCAGCAGTAAACAAGGGAACAGGTTCACTGAAGCTTTCTTT CASSKQGNRFTEAFF
. once TRBJ1-4 TRBV19 TGTGCCAGTATCGACACAGGGCGAGGAGAAAAACTGTTTTTT CASIDTGRGEKLFF
. few TRBJ2-2 TRBV18 TGTGCCAGCTCACGGGGTTTAGGCAACACCGGGGAGCTGTTTTTT CASSRGLGNTGELFF